The source of this T cell receptor beta chain is a study of beta chain features in type 1 diabetes. Overall study context: No patient-donor differences in age, gender, total cells or subset yield. Broader study findings: TCRB rearrangement may or may not be influenced by HLA type; here this remained unresolved. For patients, the naive, central memory and Treg TCRB repertoires appeared more alike than for healthy donors.

The CDR3 contains 13 residues. V dropped 4 bases and J dropped 7; count of bases not matched to a gene: 4. Germline CDR1 is SGHNT and CDR2 is YENEEA. Expressed TCRB transcripts were sequenced, since all the RNA that had been isolated was reverse transcribed. Libraries were prepared by immunoSEQ multiplex PCR; TCRdb keeps only in-frame clonotypes and omits some of them. The sample records 400,000 to 550,000 clones, 10% to 12% being singletons. Comment on this clone: Its antigen is unidentified.

This clonotype was obtained from a woman between 18 and 30 years old in good health. V usage is TRBV11-3 and J usage is TRBJ2-1; the match to TRBD1 covers 7 bases. The source material was naive CD4+ T cells from blood. CDR3 amino acids: CASSSTGENEQFF. The CDR3 DNA reads TGTGCCAGCAGCTCTACAGGGGAAAATGAGCAGTTCTTC.